Each of the 21 T cell receptor beta chains below was sequenced from the same sample in a study of CXCR3-negative and CXCR3-positive naive CD8 T cells. Findings and limits, study-wide: Hydrophobicity was higher for TRB CDR3s found in CXCR3-positive naive cells than in CXCR3-negative naive cells.

Libraries of TRB cDNA were made by 5' RACE and carried UMIs. TCRdb reprocessed the 5' RACE reads and stores each CDR3 protein as one record, lacking DNA. Found here are over 150,000 distinct CDR3 sequences; the top ten clones hold approximately 0.46%. Their recognized antigens are unknown. Sequencing used naive CXCR3+ CD8+ T cells from blood. Subset: CD45RO-CCR7+CD27+CD95- naive CD8+ T cells expressing CXCR3 (TNR3+). These receptor sequences come from a human donor in good health. Some clones in this sample may be carry-over from other donors' samples.

V is TRBV4-1 and J is TRBJ2-1; TCRdb's D call, TRBD1, is unchecked because there is no DNA. Germline V lookup: CDR1 MGHRA, CDR2 YSYEKL. The CDR3 runs to 17 residues. The CDR3 spells CASSQEVDRGVYNEQFF.

The gene calls are TRBV29-1 and TRBJ2-7; the TCRdb call, TRBD1, lacks DNA for checking. Germline V gene sequence: CDR1 SQVTM, CDR2 ANQGSEA. CDR3 length: 11 residues. CDR3 protein: CSGGGMGEQYF.

CDR3 sequence reads: CATSRDGAPGNTIYF. The chain links TRBV15 to TRBJ1-3; TCRdb calls TRBD1, which cannot be checked without DNA. The CDR3 is made up of 15 amino acids. Germline CDR1 reads LNHNV; CDR2 reads YYDKDF (reference sequence).

The chain joins TRBV20-1 to TRBJ2-7; TCRdb's D gene call, TRBD2, goes unchecked for lack of DNA. Germline loops: CDR1 DFQATT, CDR2 SNEGSKA (reference sequence). The CDR3 is made up of 17 amino acids. CDR3 loop: CSASLHPGLLSSYEQYF.

The CDR3 spells CASSLQRLTGTGLYEQYF. This chain uses TRBV4-2 with TRBJ2-7; TCRdb returns TRBD1, unconfirmable since there is no DNA. Germline assignment: CDR1 LGHNA and CDR2 YNFKEQ. The CDR3 extends over 18 amino acids.

The chain joins TRBV6-6 to TRBJ2-7. Germline loops: CDR1 MNHNY, CDR2 SVGAGI (reference sequence). The CDR3 length is 12 residues. The chain's CDR3 is CASSVPSYEQYF.

The chain links TRBV4-1 to TRBJ2-7; there is no DNA to check the TCRdb D call of TRBD2. The CDR3 has 14 residues. Germline V gene data show CDR1 as MGHRA and CDR2 as YSYEKL. The CDR3 region is CASSILAGTSEKYF.

V usage is TRBV2 and J usage is TRBJ1-2; TCRdb lists TRBD1, though no DNA is available to test this call. Germline V CDR1 and CDR2: SNHLY, FYNNEI. This CDR3 has 14 amino acids. This CDR3 is CASPGDRPNYGYTF.

This CDR3 is CASSDISGSVTGELFF. This chain uses TRBV6-4 with TRBJ2-2; TCRdb outputs TRBD2, but without DNA this stays unchecked. This CDR3 comprises 16 residues. Looked up from germline, CDR1 is MRHNA and CDR2 is SNTAGT.

CDR3 sequence: CASTEGQHPNTEAFF. The chain employs TRBV11-2 and TRBJ1-1; no DNA is available, so the TRBD1 call from TCRdb remains unchecked. The CDR3 has 15 amino acids. The V gene's germline CDR1 is SGHAT and CDR2 FQNNGV.

The chain employs TRBV21-1 and TRBJ2-7; with no DNA, the TCRdb D assignment of TRBD1 cannot be verified. TRBV21-1 is recorded as a pseudogene. This CDR3 comprises 17 residues. CDR3 sequence reads: CASSKRRYRVGLYEQYF.

The chain combines TRBV20-1 with TRBJ2-3; the D gene TCRdb calls, TRBD1, cannot be checked with no DNA. CDR3 length: 12 amino acids. Germline CDR1 DFQATT, CDR2 SNEGSKA (reference sequence). CDR3 sequence: CSAIEGGDTQYF.

The rearrangement uses TRBV28 and TRBJ2-2; the D call from TCRdb, TRBD1, cannot be confirmed without DNA. CDR1 and CDR2 from the germline V gene are MDHEN and SYDVKM. The CDR3 is 17 residues long. This CDR3 reads CASSLSEGQILTGELFF.

The rearrangement joins TRBV25-1 to TRBJ1-4; TCRdb's D call, TRBD1, is unchecked because there is no DNA. Germline CDR1 reads MGHDK; CDR2 reads SYGVNS. The CDR3 consists of 14 residues. This CDR3 is CASSEWGNGEKLFF.

The chain joins TRBV6-2 or TRBV6-3 to TRBJ2-1; the TCRdb D gene call, TRBD1, has no DNA to confirm it. The CDR3 covers 14 residues. Germline V gene data show CDR1 as MNHEY and CDR2 as SVGEGT. This CDR3 reads CASSYDRGTKEQFF.

J is TRBJ2-4 and V is TRBV10-3. From germline, CDR1 is ENHRY and CDR2 SYGVKD. This CDR3 contains 13 residues. This chain's CDR3 is CAIQDPLKNIQYF.

The CDR3 protein is CASSSRDRDEQYF. J is TRBJ2-7 and V is TRBV7-9; TCRdb's D call of TRBD1 is untestable without DNA. CDR1 is SEHNR, CDR2 FQNEAQ, per germline (reference sequence). The length of the CDR3 is 13 residues. The whole variable domain, filled in from reference TRBV7-9 and TRBJ2-7, reads DTGVSQNPRHKITKRGQNVTFRCDPISEHNRLYWYRQTLGQGPEFLTYFQNEAQLEKSRLLSDRFSAERPKGSFSTLEIQRTEQGDSAMYLCASSSRDRDEQYFGPGTRLTVT.

The rearrangement links TRBV7-9 to TRBJ2-1; the TRBD2 assignment by TCRdb is unverifiable without DNA. The CDR3 has 15 amino acids. CDR1 and CDR2 (germline): SEHNR, FQNEAQ (reference sequence). CDR3 sequence: CASIEGLAGANEQFF.

The chain uses TRBV15 and TRBJ2-7; no DNA is available, so the TRBD1 call from TCRdb remains unchecked. Germline V gene lookup returns CDR1 LNHNV and CDR2 YYDKDF (reference sequence). The CDR3 covers 14 residues. This CDR3 reads CATREGQGTHEQYF.

This chain links TRBV7-9 with TRBJ1-1; the TRBD1 assignment by TCRdb is unverifiable without DNA. Looked up from germline, CDR1 is SEHNR and CDR2 is FQNEAQ (reference sequence). The length of the CDR3 is 18 residues. CDR3 loop: CASSDLGGVSTGNTEAFF.

The chain employs TRBV6-6 and TRBJ1-1; TCRdb picks TRBD1, but there is no DNA to check that call. Germline lookup yields CDR1 MNHNY and CDR2 SVGAGI (reference sequence). The CDR3 runs to 15 residues. Here the CDR3 reads CASSARQGSGTEAFF.